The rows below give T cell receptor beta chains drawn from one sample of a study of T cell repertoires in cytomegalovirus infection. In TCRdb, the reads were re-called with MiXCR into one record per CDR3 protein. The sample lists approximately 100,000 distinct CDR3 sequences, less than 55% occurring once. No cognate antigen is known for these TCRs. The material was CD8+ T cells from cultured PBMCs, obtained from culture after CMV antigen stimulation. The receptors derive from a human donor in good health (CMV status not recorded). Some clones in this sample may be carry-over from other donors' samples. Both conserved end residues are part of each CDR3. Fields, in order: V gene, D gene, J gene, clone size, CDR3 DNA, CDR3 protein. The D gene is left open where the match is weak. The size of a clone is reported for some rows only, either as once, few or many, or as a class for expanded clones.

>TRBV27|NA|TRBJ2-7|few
TGTGCCAGCAGCCCACCGACGGGGGATCCCTCCTACGAGCAGTACTTC
CASSPPTGDPSYEQYF
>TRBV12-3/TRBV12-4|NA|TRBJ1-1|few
TGTGCCAGCAGTCCCAGGGCGGGGTGGAACACTGAAGCTTTCTTT
CASSPRAGWNTEAFF
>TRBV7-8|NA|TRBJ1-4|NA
TGTGCCAGCAGCTTAGCAGGGCGAGGGCCAACTAATGAAAAACTGTTTTTT
CASSLAGRGPTNEKLFF
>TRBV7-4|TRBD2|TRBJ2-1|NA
TGTGCCAGCAGCTCAGGGTCGACTAGCTGGGATGAGCAGTTCTTC
CASSSGSTSWDEQFF
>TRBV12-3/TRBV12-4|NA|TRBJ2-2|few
TGTGCCAGCAGTCCCCGGGGACTCTCGAACACCGGGGAGCTGTTTTTT
CASSPRGLSNTGELFF
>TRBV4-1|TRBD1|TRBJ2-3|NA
TGTGCCAGCAGCCACTTACAGGGGGCGAGCACAGATACGCAGTATTTT
CASSHLQGASTDTQYF
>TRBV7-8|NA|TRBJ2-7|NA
TGTGCCAGCAGCCCAGCCGGGGGGCCCTCCTACGAGCAGTACTTC
CASSPAGGPSYEQYF
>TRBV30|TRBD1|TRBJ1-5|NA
TGTGCCTGGAGTCCCCAGGGGGGACTCAATCAGCCCCAGCATTTT
CAWSPQGGLNQPQHF
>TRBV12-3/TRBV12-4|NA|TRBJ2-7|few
TGTGCCAGCAGTTTACCGGGGATGTACGAGCAGTACTTC
CASSLPGMYEQYF
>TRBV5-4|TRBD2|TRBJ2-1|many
TGTGCCAGCACCTTGAGAGTCGGGACTACCTACAATGAGCAGTTCTTC
CASTLRVGTTYNEQFF
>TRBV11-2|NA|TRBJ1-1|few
TGTGCCAGCAGAAGTAGCCAAGGGTTTGTAGCTTTCTTT
CASRSSQGFVAFF
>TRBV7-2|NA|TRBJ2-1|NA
TGTGCCAGCAGCTCGGACAGTCACAATGAGCAGTTCTTC
CASSSDSHNEQFF
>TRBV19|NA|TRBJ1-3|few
TGTGCCAGTAGTATAGATCGGACAGCTACTGGAAACACCATATATTTT
CASSIDRTATGNTIYF
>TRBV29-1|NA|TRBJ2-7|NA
TGCAGCGTTGAAGGGCTAGGAAAGAGCTCCTACGAGCAGTACTTC
CSVEGLGKSSYEQYF
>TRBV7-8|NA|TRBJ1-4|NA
TGTGCCAGCAGCAACGGACGACTTAATGAAAAACTGTTTTTT
CASSNGRLNEKLFF
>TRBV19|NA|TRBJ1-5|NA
TGTGCCAGTAGTATGGGTATTAATCAGCCCCAGCATTTT
CASSMGINQPQHF
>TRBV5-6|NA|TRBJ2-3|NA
TGTGCCAGCAGCTTGGAGTACCCGGCGGATACGCAGTATTTT
CASSLEYPADTQYF
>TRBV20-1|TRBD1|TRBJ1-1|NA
TGCAGTGCTAGGTACAGGGGCCTGAACACTGAAGCTTTCTTT
CSARYRGLNTEAFF
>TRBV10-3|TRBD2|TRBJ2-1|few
TGTGCCATCAGTCGAGCCGTAGCGGGCGATGACAATGAGCAGTTCTTC
CAISRAVAGDDNEQFF
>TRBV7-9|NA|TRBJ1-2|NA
TGTGCCAGCAGCTCCCTTGGGAGATTTGGCTACACCTTC
CASSSLGRFGYTF
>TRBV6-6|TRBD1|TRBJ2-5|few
TGTGCCAGCAGTTACCCTGACAGGGTGGGAGAGACCCAGTACTTC
CASSYPDRVGETQYF
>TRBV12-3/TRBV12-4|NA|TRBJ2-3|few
TGTGCCAGCAGTCGCTCCGACTCCCCCCACACAGATACGCAGTATTTT
CASSRSDSPHTDTQYF
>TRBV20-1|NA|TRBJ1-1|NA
TGCAGTGCTAGAGGGGGCCGAGACGGCATCATGAACACTGAAGCTTTCTTT
CSARGGRDGIMNTEAFF
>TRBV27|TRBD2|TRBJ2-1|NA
TGTGCCAGCAGTTTTCTCGGCCACGTCCAGAGGACTAGCGGGGGGAGTTACAATGAGCAGTTCTTC
CASSFLGHVQRTSGGSYNEQFF
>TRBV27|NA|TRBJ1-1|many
TGTGCCAGCAGTCCCCAACGATGGAGTGATGAAGCTTTCTTT
CASSPQRWSDEAFF
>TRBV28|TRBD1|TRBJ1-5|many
TGTGCCAGCAGGAGACAGGGGGTTAGCAATCAGCCCCAGCATTTT
CASRRQGVSNQPQHF
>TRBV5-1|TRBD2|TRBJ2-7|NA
TGCGCCAGCAGCATTGCCGGGACTAGCGGTGGGGGGTCCTACGAGCAGTACTTC
CASSIAGTSGGGSYEQYF
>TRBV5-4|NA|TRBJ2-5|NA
TGTGCCAGCAGCTTGGATGTTCAGACAGCCCAAGAGACCCAGTACTTC
CASSLDVQTAQETQYF
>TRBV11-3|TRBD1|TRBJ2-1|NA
TGTGCCAGCAGCCTATCAACCCCACCGGGACAGAATAATGAGCAGTTCTTC
CASSLSTPPGQNNEQFF
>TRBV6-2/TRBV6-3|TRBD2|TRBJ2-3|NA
TGTGCCAGCAGTTATCATTCCCCAGCGGGGGCCAGCACAGATACGCAGTATTTT
CASSYHSPAGASTDTQYF
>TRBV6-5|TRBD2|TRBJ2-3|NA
TGTGCCAGCAGTTACTCAAGGCGGGGGGGCATAGATACGCAGTATTTT
CASSYSRRGGIDTQYF
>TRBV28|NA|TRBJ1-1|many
TGTGCCAGCAGCCAGGCTACGGGACGTTTGAACACTGAAGCTTTCTTT
CASSQATGRLNTEAFF
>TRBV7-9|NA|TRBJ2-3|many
TGTGCCAGCAGCACCCACGGGTCTAGCACAGATACGCAGTATTTT
CASSTHGSSTDTQYF
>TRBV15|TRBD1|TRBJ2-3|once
TGTGCCACCAGCAGAGTTGCCGGGACAGGGGGCGATACGCAGTATTTT
CATSRVAGTGGDTQYF
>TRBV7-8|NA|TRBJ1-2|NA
TGTGCCAGCAGCTTAACACAGGGCTATGGCTACACCTTC
CASSLTQGYGYTF
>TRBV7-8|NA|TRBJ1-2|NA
TGTGCCAGCAGCTTAGTAGTGCTTCAGGGAAGATCAAACTATGGCTACACCTTC
CASSLVVLQGRSNYGYTF
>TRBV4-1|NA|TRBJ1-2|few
TGCGCCAGCAGCCAACCCCAGAAGGACTATGGCTACACCTTC
CASSQPQKDYGYTF
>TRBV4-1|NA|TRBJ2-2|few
TGCGCCAGCAGCCAAGATGCAGTCACCGGGGAGCTGTTTTTT
CASSQDAVTGELFF
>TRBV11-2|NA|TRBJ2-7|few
TGTGCCAGCAGCCCGACACCCCGGGACGGCTACGAGCAGTACTTC
CASSPTPRDGYEQYF
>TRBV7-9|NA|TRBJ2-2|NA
TGTGCCAGCAGCTTAGAACTAGGGGGGACCGGGGAGCTGTTTTTT
CASSLELGGTGELFF
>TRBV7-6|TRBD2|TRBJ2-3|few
TGTGCCAGCAGCTTAGAGGCTAGCGGGGGCGGAGATACGCAGTATTTT
CASSLEASGGGDTQYF
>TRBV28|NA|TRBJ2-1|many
TGTGCCAGCGGCATACAGGGATCCGGTGAGCAGTTCTTC
CASGIQGSGEQFF
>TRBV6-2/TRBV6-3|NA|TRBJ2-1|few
TGTGCCAGCAGTTCTAGCGCCCATAGGAATGAGCAGTTCTTC
CASSSSAHRNEQFF
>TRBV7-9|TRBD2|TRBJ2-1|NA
TGTGCCAGCAGCTCGGGGGGGATCAATGAGCAGTTCTTC
CASSSGGINEQFF